The 32 T cell receptor beta chains below come from one sample, sequenced in a study of blood T cells in healthy people across ages. The authors ran a second PCR of about 6 to 11 cycles using a sample-barcoded 5' primer and a J-beta primer mix. TCRdb reprocessed the 5' RACE reads with MiXCR, giving one entry per CDR3 protein. The sample yields 1.5 million to 2 million distinct CDR3 sequences, over 25% seen once. Material: blood. The receptors originated from a woman aged 25-40 years in good health.

This clonotype showed up just once. Just one base apart from a much larger clone, this may be a read error. CDR3 DNA sequence: TGCGCCAGCAGTGAGTCTTGGGGCTACAATGAGCAGTTCTTC. It is translated as CASSESWGYNEQFF. The J gene is TRBJ2-1, the V gene TRBV10-2; D unclear. V lost 0 bases, J lost 3 bases, and 6 bases lay in between. The CDR3 consists of 14 residues. Germline V gene lookup returns CDR1 WSHSY and CDR2 SAAADI.

The chain carries TRBV20-1 and TRBJ2-7, with TRBD2 matching over 10 bases. The CDR3 spans 14 residues. After removal of 5 bases from V and 6 bases from J, the junction contained 10 bases not matched to a gene. Germline assignment: CDR1 DFQATT and CDR2 SNEGSKA (reference sequence). Here the CDR3 reads CSADIAGGRGEQYF. CDR3 nucleotides: TGCAGTGCTGATATAGCGGGGGGACGGGGCGAGCAGTACTTC.

The chain couples TRBV9 to TRBJ2-3, with a tentative D call TRBD2 (6 bases). CDR1 and CDR2 (germline): SGDLS, YYNGEE. The V end lost 0 bases, the J end lost 2 bases, and 13 bases lay between the germline ends. The CDR3 extends over 16 amino acids. The CDR3, as DNA: TGTGCCAGCAGCGTAGGGATAGCGGCGATCACAGATACGCAGTATTTT. As protein: CASSVGIAAITDTQYF.

The gene calls are TRBV7-2 and TRBJ1-2; TRBD1 matches at 7 bases. Germline V CDR1 and CDR2: SGHTA, FQGNSA. J was trimmed by 0 bases and V by 1 base; bases with no gene match: 8. The CDR3 is 17 amino acids. DNA for the CDR3: TGTGCCAGCAGCTTAGTGGGACAGTCACCTTCTAACTATGGCTACACCTTC. Encoded protein: CASSLVGQSPSNYGYTF.

This clonotype was observed a few times. The chain uses TRBV9 and TRBJ1-3; 7 bases line up with TRBD1. CDR3 size: 14 residues. Trimming at V came to 3 bases and at J to 0 bases, leaving 0 bases not matched to a gene. Per germline, CDR1 SGDLS and CDR2 YYNGEE. CDR3 sequence (DNA): TGTGCCAGCAGCGGGGACAGCTCTGGAAACACCATATATTTT. It codes for CASSGDSSGNTIYF.

This clonotype was seen repeatedly, ten times or more. Germline is not matched at one junction end, which may reflect a read error. This chain uses TRBV5-5 with TRBJ2-5; TRBD1 is a possible D gene (5 bases). Germline loops: CDR1 SGHKS, CDR2 YYEKEE (reference sequence). The CDR3 has 15 residues. Here the CDR3 reads CACSLEQGSVETQYF. The CDR3 DNA is TGTGCCTGCAGCTTGGAGCAGGGATCAGTAGAGACCCAGTACTTC.

The V and J genes are TRBV5-1 and TRBJ2-2, with TRBD2 matching over 7 bases. Looked up from germline, CDR1 is SGHRS and CDR2 is YFSETQ. This CDR3 has 16 amino acids. Germline trimming cut 1 base from V and 5 bases from J; bases unmatched to any gene: 8. DNA of the CDR3: TGCGCCAGCAGCTTGCACCGCGGGAGCCTGACCGGGGAGCTGTTTTTT. The encoded protein is CASSLHRGSLTGELFF.

This chain uses TRBV29-1 with TRBJ1-1, with D tentatively TRBD1 (5 bases). Germline V gene data show CDR1 as SQVTM and CDR2 as ANQGSEA. The CDR3 loop spans 13 amino acids. Trimming left V 4 bases short and J 4 bases short, with 13 bases between. The CDR3 region is CSVVEGLATEAFF. CDR3 coding DNA: TGCAGCGTTGTAGAGGGGTTAGCCACTGAAGCTTTCTTT.

V and J are TRBV30 and TRBJ1-5; tentative D call: TRBD1 (5 bases). Trimming took off 1 base at V and 4 bases at J, with 11 bases between the two ends. The length of the CDR3 is 14 residues. Germline CDR1 GTSNPN, CDR2 SVGIG (reference sequence). CDR3 sequence: CAWSAGNTNQPQHF. The CDR3 nucleotides read TGTGCCTGGAGTGCAGGGAACACTAATCAGCCCCAGCATTTT.

The chain has TRBV27 and TRBJ1-2, with 7 bases that match TRBD1. There are 17 residues in the CDR3. CDR1 MNHEY and CDR2 SMNVEV come from the germline V gene (reference sequence). The V and J ends lost 4 bases and 4 bases, in that order; junction bases with no gene match: 15. CDR3: CASSYPLPGRGVYGYTF. Here the CDR3 DNA reads TGTGCCAGCAGTTACCCACTCCCGGGCAGGGGGGTCTATGGCTACACCTTC.

This clonotype has only a few counts. The genes are TRBV20-1 and TRBJ1-2; a weak D match, TRBD1 (6 bases). The CDR3 covers 10 residues. V was pared by 4 bases and J by 9 bases, with 9 bases between. The germline CDR1 and CDR2 sequences are DFQATT and SNEGSKA (reference sequence). This CDR3 is CSAKRDSYTF. The CDR3 bases are TGCAGTGCTAAGCGGGACAGCTACACCTTC.

This sequence joins TRBV3-1 and TRBJ1-1; D is uncertain. The germline V and J ends were trimmed by 3 bases and 1 base, with 6 bases remaining between them. The length of the CDR3 is 13 residues. Germline values: CDR1 LGHDT, CDR2 YNNKEL (reference sequence). The CDR3 loop is CASSHNRNTEAFF. The DNA for the CDR3 is TGTGCCAGCAGCCATAACAGGAACACTGAAGCTTTCTTT. The full variable domain, with the rest looked up from reference TRBV3-1 and TRBJ1-1, is DTAVSQTPKYLVTQMGNDKSIKCEQNLGHDTMYWYKQDSKKFLKIMFSYNNKELIINETVPNRFSPKSPDKAHLNLHINSLELGDSAVYFCASSHNRNTEAFFGQGTRLTVV.

This clonotype was picked up many times. V gene TRBV10-3 combines with J gene TRBJ1-2; D is unresolved. The germline V gene has CDR1 ENHRY and CDR2 SYGVKD. This CDR3 has 13 residues. V was shortened by 5 bases and J by 4 bases, with 11 bases between the two germline ends. DNA for the CDR3: TGTGCCATCAGTCAAGACCCGCCCTATGGCTACACCTTC. Its translation is CAISQDPPYGYTF.

This clonotype has a handful of counts. The chain employs TRBV7-9 and TRBJ1-2; D is unresolved. Trimming removed 2 bases from V and 8 bases from J, with 12 bases in between. The CDR3 loop spans 13 amino acids. The germline CDR1 and CDR2 sequences are SEHNR and FQNEAQ (reference sequence). The CDR3 nucleotides are TGTGCCAGCAGCTTATTTGCAGGCAACGGCTACACCTTC. Its protein product is CASSLFAGNGYTF.

This clonotype was detected a few times. The chain has TRBV27 and TRBJ2-4, with 10 bases aligning to TRBD1. With V trimmed by 5 bases and J by 8 bases, 9 bases remained unmatched. CDR3 length equals 15 residues. The germline gives CDR1 MNHEY, CDR2 SMNVEV (reference sequence). The CDR3 nucleotides read TGTGCCAGCAGTGGACCGGGACAGGGGTTCGACATTCAGTACTTC. Protein product: CASSGPGQGFDIQYF.

The gene calls are TRBV6-2 or TRBV6-3 and TRBJ2-7, with D tentatively TRBD2 (6 bases). Trimming shortened V by 6 bases and J by 3 bases, and 15 bases separated the two germline ends. This CDR3 spans 14 amino acids. The germline CDR1 and CDR2 sequences are MNHEY and SVGEGT. CDR3 region: CASRSDAGRYEQYF. The CDR3 DNA is TGTGCCAGCAGATCGGACGCGGGGCGCTACGAGCAGTACTTC.

This clonotype was recorded at least ten times. The V gene is TRBV20-1, the J gene TRBJ2-6; TRBD2 might be the D (6 bases). V was shortened by 1 base and J by 4 bases, with 17 bases between the two germline ends. The CDR3 has 17 amino acids. Looked up from germline, CDR1 is DFQATT and CDR2 is SNEGSKA (reference sequence). CDR3 DNA sequence: TGCAGTGCTAGAGCCCGCGGGACGGAGCAGGGGGCCAACGTCCTGACTTTC. It specifies CSARARGTEQGANVLTF.

This clonotype has a handful of counts. The chain carries TRBV20-1 and TRBJ2-5, with 7 bases lining up with TRBD1. CDR3 length: 15 amino acids. Germline loops: CDR1 DFQATT, CDR2 SNEGSKA (reference sequence). The V segment lost 3 bases and the J segment 1 base; nucleotides outside the gene matches: 8. CDR3: CSASKAAGGQETQYF. The CDR3 bases are TGCAGTGCTAGCAAAGCGGCAGGGGGCCAAGAGACCCAGTACTTC.

This clonotype was seen a handful of times. The chain carries TRBV7-2 and TRBJ2-7, with 7 positions matching TRBD1. Trimming at V came to 5 bases and at J to 3 bases, leaving 10 bases not matched to a gene. The CDR3 loop spans 15 amino acids. Germline-derived CDR1 and CDR2 are SGHTA and FQGNSA. Here the CDR3 DNA reads TGTGCCAGCAGCATCACCGGGACAGATCGCTACGAGCAGTACTTC. This gives the protein CASSITGTDRYEQYF.

This chain uses TRBV11-2 with TRBJ2-5, with 8 bases lining up with TRBD2. The CDR3 sequence is 20 residues long. V gave up 1 base and J gave up 1 base; unmatched junction bases: 17. The germline V gene has CDR1 SGHAT and CDR2 FQNNGV. This CDR3 is CASSLGSISGGPEFQETQYF. In DNA form, the CDR3 reads TGTGCCAGCAGCTTAGGATCGATATCGGGAGGGCCAGAGTTCCAAGAGACCCAGTACTTC.

With regard to this clonotype: The junction differs from germline at one of its ends, possibly a read error. The V and J genes are TRBV5-1 and TRBJ2-5; weak D call: TRBD1 (6 bases). Matching the DNA end better, TRBJ2-7 makes the J call doubtful. In germline, CDR1 is SGHRS, CDR2 YFSETQ. The CDR3 spans 15 residues. The CDR3 loop is CASSFRAGESCEQYF. The CDR3 bases are TGCGCCAGCAGCTTCAGGGCAGGGGAGTCCTGCGAGCAGTACTTC.

This clonotype turned up a few times. This sequence joins TRBV5-1 and TRBJ2-7; TRBD1 matches 8 bases. Looked up from germline, CDR1 is SGHRS and CDR2 is YFSETQ. This CDR3 is 16 amino acids long. Germline trimming cut 2 bases from V and 5 bases from J; bases unmatched to any gene: 12. The CDR3 sequence is CASSFPNRGSLDEQYF. CDR3 sequence (DNA): TGCGCCAGCAGCTTCCCTAACAGGGGGTCGCTAGACGAGCAGTACTTC.

J is TRBJ2-5 and V is TRBV20-1, with D maybe TRBD1 (5 bases). Germline V gives CDR1 DFQATT, CDR2 SNEGSKA (reference sequence). The germline V and J ends were trimmed by 3 bases and 6 bases, with 26 bases remaining between them. The CDR3 contains 17 residues. The CDR3 is CSASRLSVTENTKTQYF. In DNA, the CDR3 is TGCAGTGCTAGTCGGCTATCGGTGACAGAGAATACGAAGACCCAGTACTTC.

The V and J genes are TRBV12-3 or TRBV12-4 and TRBJ1-5; D not certain. The CDR3 totals 15 residues. Trimming stripped 7 bases from V and 2 bases from J, with 15 bases between. Here the CDR3 reads CASTPDKLGNQPQHF. The CDR3 DNA is TGTGCCAGCACTCCTGACAAACTAGGCAATCAGCCCCAGCATTTT.

The V gene is TRBV12-3 or TRBV12-4, the J gene TRBJ2-1, with TRBD2 identical over 7 bases. The CDR3 is 15 amino acids. V shed 7 bases, J shed 5 bases, and the junction held 11 bases outside the gene matches. The CDR3 is CASKCLSSGDNEQFF. CDR3 DNA sequence: TGTGCCAGCAAGTGCTTGTCTAGCGGAGACAATGAGCAGTTCTTC.

On this clonotype itself: The junction departs from the called germline gene at one end, perhaps through a read error. The V gene is TRBV28, the J gene TRBJ2-1, with 13 bases identical to TRBD2. The CDR3 spans 17 residues. Germline V gene lookup returns CDR1 MDHEN and CDR2 SYDVKM. DNA for the CDR3: TGTGTCAGCAGTTCGACTAGCGGGGGGCTTACCTATAATGAGCAGTTCTTC. This translates into CVSSSTSGGLTYNEQFF.

This clonotype was found a few times. This chain connects TRBV5-6 to TRBJ2-3, with a weak D call TRBD2 (6 bases). The germline gives CDR1 SGHDT, CDR2 YYEEEE. The CDR3 contains 15 residues. Trimming stripped 1 base from V and 1 base from J, with 10 bases between. The CDR3 is CASSLKGTGTDTQYF. CDR3 coding DNA: TGTGCCAGCAGCTTGAAAGGGACTGGCACAGATACGCAGTATTTT. Full variable domain (missing parts from reference TRBV5-6 and TRBJ2-3): DAGVTQSPTHLIKTRGQQVTLRCSPKSGHDTVSWYQQALGQGPQFIFQYYEEEERQRGNFPDRFSGHQFPNYSSELNVNALLLGDSALYLCASSLKGTGTDTQYFGPGTRLTVL.

With regard to this clonotype: A read error may be the cause here, since a much bigger clone is one base away. The chain has TRBV12-3 or TRBV12-4 and TRBJ2-7; D call uncertain. The DNA end is a closer match to TRBJ2-5, so the J assignment may be wrong. The CDR3 totals 11 residues. This CDR3 reads CACRFGETQYF. The CDR3 DNA is TGTGCCTGCAGGTTTGGGGAGACCCAGTACTTC.

The table lists this clonotype with a few counts. The gene calls are TRBV10-3 and TRBJ1-1; D may be TRBD1 (5 bases). Germline loops: CDR1 ENHRY, CDR2 SYGVKD. The CDR3 totals 12 residues. With 3 bases removed from V and 11 bases from J, the gap between germline ends came to 13 bases. Here the CDR3 DNA reads TGTGCCATCAGTGAACAGCCGGGACCCGCTTTCTTT. Its protein product is CAISEQPGPAFF.

Only a few counts were recorded for this clonotype. The DNA of the CDR3 is TGCAGCGTTGTAATGGAGGGGTTGAGCAATCAGCCCCAGCATTTT. This translates into CSVVMEGLSNQPQHF. The chain recombines TRBV29-1 with TRBJ1-5; perhaps TRBD1 as D (5 bases). The germline gives CDR1 SQVTM, CDR2 ANQGSEA. Trimming left V 4 bases short and J 1 base short, with 14 bases between. The CDR3 spans 15 residues.

The V call is TRBV2, the J call TRBJ2-7; D not certain. There are 15 residues in the CDR3. CDR1 and CDR2 (germline): SNHLY, FYNNEI. Trimming took 6 bases from V and 2 from J, leaving 17 bases between them. CDR3 loop: CASRDPSGPTYEQYF. In nucleotides, the CDR3 is TGTGCCAGCAGAGACCCATCGGGCCCTACCTACGAGCAGTACTTC.

The chain has TRBV18 and TRBJ1-1, with a weak D call TRBD1 (6 bases). V shed 1 base and J shed 4 bases, with 16 bases lying between them. The CDR3 loop spans 16 amino acids. CDR1 KGHSH and CDR2 LQKENI come from the germline V gene. The CDR3 bases are TGTGCCAGCTCACCACTCCCCAGTCAACAGGGCACTGAAGCTTTCTTT. Its protein is CASSPLPSQQGTEAFF.